The 5 T cell receptor beta chains given below trace back to one sample, sequenced in a study of blood T cell repertoires in COVID-19. Generated by immunoSEQ multiplex PCR, the TCRdb table keeps only in-frame clones and is missing some. Here the sample spans more than 65,000 clones, about 68% being singletons. The specimen sequenced was peripheral blood. The receptor source for this set is a woman in her seventies with acute or convalescent COVID-19.

The V and J genes are TRBV9 and TRBJ1-3; D not certain. Germline-derived CDR1 and CDR2 are SGDLS and YYNGEE. There are 14 residues in the CDR3. Trimming stripped 4 bases from V and 4 bases from J, with 12 bases between. CDR3 DNA sequence: TGTGCCAGCAGCCCCATAACATCAGGAAACACCATATATTTT. The encoded protein is CASSPITSGNTIYF.

The chain uses TRBV30 and TRBJ2-7; 7 nucleotides agree with TRBD1. The CDR3 is 13 amino acids. Unmatched junction bases numbered 4, after V lost 5 bases and J lost 0 bases. Germline V gene lookup returns CDR1 GTSNPN and CDR2 SVGIG (reference sequence). CDR3 amino acids: CAWGTERSYEQYF. In nucleotides, the CDR3 is TGTGCCTGGGGGACAGAGCGCTCCTACGAGCAGTACTTC.

This sequence joins TRBV19 and TRBJ1-5; 7 bases align to TRBD1. J gave up 1 base and V 6 bases, and 6 bases lay outside the gene matches. This CDR3 contains 15 residues. The germline V gene encodes CDR1 LNHDA and CDR2 SQIVND (reference sequence). CDR3 in DNA: TGTGCCAGTAGAGACAGGGAGGTCAGCAATCAGCCCCAGCATTTT. Translating it yields CASRDREVSNQPQHF.

The V gene is TRBV6-5, the J gene TRBJ1-2; no firm D call. The CDR3 extends over 13 amino acids. V was pared by 5 bases and J by 0 bases, with 7 bases between. Per germline, CDR1 MNHEY and CDR2 SVGAGI. The DNA for the CDR3 is TGTGCCAGCAGTCGCAAGCCTAACTATGGCTACACCTTC. It specifies CASSRKPNYGYTF.

The chain carries TRBV5-4 and TRBJ2-7, with TRBD1 matching 8 bases. CDR3 size: 16 residues. Germline lookup yields CDR1 SGHNT and CDR2 YYREEE (reference sequence). J gave up 3 bases and V 0 bases, and 8 bases lay outside the gene matches. CDR3 sequence (DNA): TGTGCCAGCAGCTTGGAAAGTGGGACAGGATTCTACGAGCAGTACTTC. It yields the protein CASSLESGTGFYEQYF.